These 3 T cell receptor beta chains share one sample of origin, sequenced in a study of PD-L1 blockade in urothelial cancer. Repertoires were generated with immunoSEQ multiplex PCR, while TCRdb's copy carries only in-frame clones and drops some. The sample contains 55,000 to 70,000 clones, about 80% of which appear only once. Source: PBMCs, taken around atezolizumab (anti-PD-L1) treatment. The receptors derive from a man aged 70 or older with urothelial cancer.

The chain employs TRBV4-1 and TRBJ2-2; tentative D call: TRBD2 (5 bases). Trimming removed 2 bases at V and 7 bases at J, with 11 bases between. This CDR3 has 14 amino acids. Germline V gives CDR1 MGHRA, CDR2 YSYEKL. CDR3 bases: TGCGCCAGCAGCCAACAACTAGTTCGCGGGGAGCTGTTTTTT. This encodes CASSQQLVRGELFF.

J is TRBJ2-7 and V is TRBV29-1; 8 bases agree with TRBD2. The J segment lost 2 bases and the V segment lost 6 bases, leaving 12 bases of the junction unmatched. Germline V gene sequence: CDR1 SQVTM, CDR2 ANQGSEA. The CDR3 has 15 amino acids. Written as DNA, the CDR3 is TGCAGCGTCTACCAGACTAGCGACAGTACCTACGAGCAGTACTTC. Residues: CSVYQTSDSTYEQYF.

This clone showed up just once. The V gene is TRBV5-1, the J gene TRBJ1-2; D might be TRBD1 (5 bases). CDR1 is SGHRS, CDR2 YFSETQ, per germline. The V gene lost 0 bases and the J gene lost 7 bases, with 16 bases spanning the gap. CDR3 length equals 15 residues. The CDR3 nucleotides are TGCGCCAGCAGCTTGGCCTTGGGCAGGGAGGGTGGCTACACCTTC. Encoded protein: CASSLALGREGGYTF.